This entry is about one TCR beta chain. The antigen is unknown. This entry comes from a study of shared clonotypes between healthy human individuals. At a deep level, the assay was run. Some clones are missing from TCRdb's copy, which holds only in-frame ones; the method was immunoSEQ multiplex PCR. Counted here are some 2.4 million clones, 90% to 95% occurring once; the ten biggest clones make up 0.36%. V trimming: 5 bases; J trimming: 2 bases; junction bases outside the gene matches: 6. This CDR3 is 16 amino acids long. In germline, CDR1 is SEHNR, CDR2 FQNEAQ (reference sequence). Study findings and constraints: Shared clonotypes: roughly 4.7% naive CD4, roughly 3.5% naive CD8, about 2.2% memory CD4, approximately 0.4% memory CD8. Across subsets, estimated richness was generally greater for naive than for memory populations.

The gene calls are TRBV7-9 and TRBJ2-1; 10 bases fit TRBD2. This TCR was recovered from a young man in good health. Some clones in this sample may be carry-over from other donors' samples. The source material was naive CD4+ T cells from PBMCs. Specified subset: CD45RA+ positively selected. The CDR3 DNA sequence: TGTGCCAGCAGCCCAACTAGCGGGAAAGCCTACAATGAGCAGTTCTTC. Translating it yields CASSPTSGKAYNEQFF.